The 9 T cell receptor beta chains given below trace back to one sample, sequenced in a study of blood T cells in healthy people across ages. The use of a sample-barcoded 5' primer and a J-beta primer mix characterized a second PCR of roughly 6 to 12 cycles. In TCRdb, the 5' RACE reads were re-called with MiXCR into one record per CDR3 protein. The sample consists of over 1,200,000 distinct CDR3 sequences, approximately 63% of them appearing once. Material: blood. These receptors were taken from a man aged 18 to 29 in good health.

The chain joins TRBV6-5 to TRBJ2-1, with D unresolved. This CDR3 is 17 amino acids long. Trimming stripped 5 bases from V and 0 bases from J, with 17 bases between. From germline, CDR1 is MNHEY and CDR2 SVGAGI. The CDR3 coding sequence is TGTGCCAGCAGTCACCTAAGAGACACCCGCTCCTACAATGAGCAGTTCTTC. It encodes CASSHLRDTRSYNEQFF.

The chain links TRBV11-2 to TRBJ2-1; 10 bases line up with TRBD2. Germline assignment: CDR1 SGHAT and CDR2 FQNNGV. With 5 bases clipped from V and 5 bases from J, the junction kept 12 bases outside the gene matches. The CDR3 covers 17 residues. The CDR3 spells CASSRNLLAGDNNEQFF. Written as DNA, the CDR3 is TGTGCCAGCAGCCGCAACCTTCTAGCGGGAGACAACAATGAGCAGTTCTTC.

The CDR3: CASRDSKETQYF. In nucleotides, the CDR3 is TGTGCCAGCAGGGACAGCAAAGAGACCCAGTACTTC. This chain joins TRBV7-9 and TRBJ2-5; TRBD1 might be the D (6 bases). Trimming took 6 bases from V and 3 from J, leaving 8 bases between them. Germline CDR1 and CDR2: SEHNR and FQNEAQ (reference sequence). The CDR3 is 12 residues long.

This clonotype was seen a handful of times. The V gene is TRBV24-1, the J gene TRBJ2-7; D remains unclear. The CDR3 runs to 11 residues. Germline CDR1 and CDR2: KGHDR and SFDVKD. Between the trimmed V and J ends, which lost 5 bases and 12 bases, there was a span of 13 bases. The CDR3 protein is CATSGYSEWYF. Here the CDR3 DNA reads TGTGCCACCAGTGGCTACAGCGAGTGGTACTTC.

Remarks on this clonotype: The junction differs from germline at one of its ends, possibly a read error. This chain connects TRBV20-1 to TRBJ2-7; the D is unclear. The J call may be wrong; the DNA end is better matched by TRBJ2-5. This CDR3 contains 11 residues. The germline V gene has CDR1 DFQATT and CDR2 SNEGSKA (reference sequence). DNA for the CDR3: TGCAGTGCTAGACCACAAGGGACCCAGTACTTC. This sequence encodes CSARPQGTQYF.

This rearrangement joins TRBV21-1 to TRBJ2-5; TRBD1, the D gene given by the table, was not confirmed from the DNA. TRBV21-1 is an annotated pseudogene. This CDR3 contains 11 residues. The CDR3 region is CASTNRSPQYF. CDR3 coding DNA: TGTGCCAGCACGAACAGGAGCCCCCAGTACTTC.

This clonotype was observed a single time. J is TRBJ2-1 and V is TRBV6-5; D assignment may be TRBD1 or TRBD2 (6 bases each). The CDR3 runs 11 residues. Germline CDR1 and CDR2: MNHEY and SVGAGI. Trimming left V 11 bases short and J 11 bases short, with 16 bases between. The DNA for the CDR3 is TGTGCCGCCCGGGCCGGGGGCAAGCAGTTCTTC. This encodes CAARAGGKQFF.

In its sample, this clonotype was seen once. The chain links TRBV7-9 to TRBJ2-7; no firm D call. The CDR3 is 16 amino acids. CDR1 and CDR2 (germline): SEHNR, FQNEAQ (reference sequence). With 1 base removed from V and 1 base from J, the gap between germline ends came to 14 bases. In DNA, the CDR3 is TGTGCCAGCAGCTTAGGTGTGGATAGCTTTTCCTACGAGCAGTACTTC. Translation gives CASSLGVDSFSYEQYF. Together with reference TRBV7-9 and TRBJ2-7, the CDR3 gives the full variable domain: DTGVSQNPRHKITKRGQNVTFRCDPISEHNRLYWYRQTLGQGPEFLTYFQNEAQLEKSRLLSDRFSAERPKGSFSTLEIQRTEQGDSAMYLCASSLGVDSFSYEQYFGPGTRLTVT.

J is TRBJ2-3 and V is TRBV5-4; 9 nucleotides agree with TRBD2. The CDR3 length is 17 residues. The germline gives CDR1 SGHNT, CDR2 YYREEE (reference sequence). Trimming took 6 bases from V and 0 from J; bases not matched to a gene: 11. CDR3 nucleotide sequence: TGTGCCAGCAAGGTTGGGCTAGCGGGGACTAGCACAGATACGCAGTATTTT. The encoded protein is CASKVGLAGTSTDTQYF.